This entry lists 8 T cell receptor beta chains sequenced from one sample in a study of blood T cell repertoires in COVID-19. TCRdb keeps only in-frame clones here, not all; method: immunoSEQ multiplex PCR. The table has 150,000 to 200,000 clones, over 75% seen once; the top ten hold about 11%. The sequenced sample was PBMCs or T cells enriched from blood (not recorded which). These receptors were taken from a man aged 45-60 years who had recovered from COVID-19.

The gene calls are TRBV7-9 and TRBJ1-3, with D possibly being TRBD1 (6 bases). V gave up 3 bases and J gave up 4 bases, with 10 bases separating them. The germline CDR1 and CDR2 sequences are SEHNR and FQNEAQ (reference sequence). CDR3 size: 14 residues. DNA of the CDR3: TGTGCCAGCAGCTTTTCGACAGGAGGAAACACCATATATTTT. Amino acid sequence: CASSFSTGGNTIYF.

The genes are TRBV30 and TRBJ1-1; 9 bases match TRBD1. Germline V lookup: CDR1 GTSNPN, CDR2 SVGIG (reference sequence). Germline trimming cut 6 bases from V and 4 bases from J; bases unmatched to any gene: 9. The CDR3 has 14 amino acids. CDR3 DNA: TGTGCCTGCAACCGGGACAGGGTTGGCACTGAAGCTTTCTTT. This gives the protein CACNRDRVGTEAFF.

This chain links TRBV28 with TRBJ2-3; 8 nucleotides agree with TRBD2. Unmatched junction bases numbered 4, after V lost 4 bases and J lost 4 bases. The CDR3 runs to 14 residues. Per germline, CDR1 MDHEN and CDR2 SYDVKM. The CDR3 sequence: CASSSGGVSDTQYF. CDR3 bases: TGTGCCAGCAGTTCGGGGGGGGTGTCAGATACGCAGTATTTT.

This rearrangement joins TRBV12-3 or TRBV12-4 to TRBJ1-4; D is ambiguous. The length of the CDR3 is 12 residues. Trimming took 4 bases from V and 8 from J, leaving 8 bases between them. The CDR3 loop reads CASSSGGEKLFF. In nucleotides, the CDR3 is TGTGCCAGCAGTTCTGGAGGGGAAAAACTGTTTTTT.

The V call is TRBV11-2, the J call TRBJ2-5; D ambiguous. Germline loops: CDR1 SGHAT, CDR2 FQNNGV. V lost 2 bases and J lost 5, with 12 bases in between. The CDR3 is made up of 14 amino acids. CDR3 coding DNA: TGTGCCAGCAGCTTATGGTCCGCCTACGAGACCCAGTACTTC. Encoded protein: CASSLWSAYETQYF.

This chain uses TRBV5-4 with TRBJ2-2; D unresolved. Trimming removed 5 bases from V and 2 bases from J, with 13 bases in between. Per the germline V gene, CDR1 is SGHNT and CDR2 is YYREEE (reference sequence). This CDR3 spans 15 amino acids. As DNA, the CDR3 is TGTGCCAGCAGAATTGACTCTTCAAACACCGGGGAGCTGTTTTTT. Amino acid sequence: CASRIDSSNTGELFF.

The chain links TRBV7-8 to TRBJ2-7; 8 positions agree with TRBD1. The CDR3 is 14 residues long. Germline CDR1 SGHVS, CDR2 FQNEAQ. V shed 8 bases and J 6 bases; nucleotides not matched to a gene: 12. This CDR3 is CASLEDRVSGEQYF. The CDR3 nucleotides read TGTGCCAGCTTGGAGGACAGGGTTTCTGGCGAGCAGTACTTC. The whole variable domain, filled in from reference TRBV7-8 and TRBJ2-7, reads GAGVSQSPRYKVAKRGQDVALRCDPISGHVSLFWYQQALGQGPEFLTYFQNEAQLDKSGLPSDRFFAERPEGSVSTLKIQRTQQEDSAVYLCASLEDRVSGEQYFGPGTRLTVT.

CDR3 in DNA: TGTGCCAGCAGCCCCTCAGCGGGGGAAAAACTGTTTTTT. Its protein product is CASSPSAGEKLFF. The chain recombines TRBV7-3 with TRBJ1-4; no clear D. With 5 bases removed from V and 8 bases from J, the gap between germline ends came to 12 bases. The CDR3 has 13 residues. CDR1 and CDR2 from the germline V gene are SGHTA and FQGTGA.